A single sample is the source of the 5 T cell receptor beta chains below, sequenced in a study of T-cell reconstitution after alpha-beta-depleted transplantation in children. TCRbeta library preparation incorporated unique molecular identifiers. TCRdb re-analysed the PCR reads in MiXCR, keeping a single row per CDR3 protein. Here the sample spans almost 600,000 distinct CDR3 sequences, roughly a quarter being singletons. This sample comprised PBMCs, obtained before TCRalphabeta/CD19-depleted stem cell transplant. All receptors derive from a boy in the first two years of life with Wiskott-Aldrich syndrome, due to receive a stem cell transplant.

This clonotype was seen more than once but under ten times. The chain employs TRBV5-1 and TRBJ2-1; 10 nucleotides line up with TRBD2. V was pared by 3 bases and J by 6 bases, with 6 bases of the junction left unmatched. Germline V gene data show CDR1 as SGHRS and CDR2 as YFSETQ. The CDR3 runs to 15 residues. The CDR3 DNA follows: TGCGCCAGCAGCTCTAGCGGGAGTTTGAGCAATGAGCAGTTCTTC. As protein: CASSSSGSLSNEQFF.

The chain is built from TRBV12-3 or TRBV12-4 and TRBJ1-5; no reliable D call. The CDR3 has 13 residues. V was shortened by 5 bases and J by 6 bases, with 11 bases between the two germline ends. The CDR3 loop reads CASSGFMTQPQHF. CDR3 DNA sequence: TGTGCCAGCAGTGGTTTTATGACTCAGCCCCAGCATTTT.

This chain joins TRBV5-5 and TRBJ2-1; 7 bases map to TRBD1. Germline loops: CDR1 SGHKS, CDR2 YYEKEE (reference sequence). The CDR3 runs 15 residues. The ends lost 0 bases at V and 3 bases at J; junction bases unmatched: 3. CDR3 region: CASSLVGTVYNEQFF. CDR3 in DNA: TGTGCCAGCAGCTTGGTCGGGACAGTCTACAATGAGCAGTTCTTC.

The gene calls are TRBV7-2 and TRBJ1-3; D gene unclear. The CDR3 is made up of 16 amino acids. Germline CDR1 is SGHTA and CDR2 is FQGNSA. V gave up 5 bases and J gave up 0 bases, with 14 bases separating them. CDR3: CASSPGVATSGNTIYF. The CDR3 DNA follows: TGTGCCAGCAGCCCTGGGGTCGCTACCTCTGGAAACACCATATATTTT.

The chain links TRBV5-1 to TRBJ2-1; TRBD2 aligns across 10 bases. This CDR3 spans 14 amino acids. Losses at the gene ends were 6 bases for V and 9 bases for J; bases not matched to a gene: 9. Germline CDR1 is SGHRS and CDR2 is YFSETQ. The CDR3 DNA is TGCGCCAGCACGGCTAGCGGGAGAAAGGGTGAGCAGTTCTTC. Translating gives CASTASGRKGEQFF.